This T cell receptor (beta chain) appears in the sequencing data of a study of blood T cells in healthy people across ages. Primers used in a second PCR of about 6 to 11 cycles were a sample-barcoded 5' primer and a J-beta primer mix. A single record per CDR3 protein comes from TCRdb applying MiXCR to the 5' RACE reads. This repertoire shows approximately 2,000,000 distinct CDR3 sequences, around 40% found once; its top ten account for roughly 24%. Trimming took off 3 bases at V and 3 bases at J, with 8 bases between the two ends. Germline CDR1 reads ENHRY; CDR2 reads SYGVKD. This CDR3 has 13 amino acids.

Sequencing input: blood. J is TRBJ1-1 and V is TRBV10-3; a possible D gene is TRBD1 (5 bases). The TCR was taken from a human donor in good health. The CDR3 nucleotides are TGTGCCATCAGTGACAGGGAGGACACTGAAGCTTTCTTT. Protein: CAISDREDTEAFF.